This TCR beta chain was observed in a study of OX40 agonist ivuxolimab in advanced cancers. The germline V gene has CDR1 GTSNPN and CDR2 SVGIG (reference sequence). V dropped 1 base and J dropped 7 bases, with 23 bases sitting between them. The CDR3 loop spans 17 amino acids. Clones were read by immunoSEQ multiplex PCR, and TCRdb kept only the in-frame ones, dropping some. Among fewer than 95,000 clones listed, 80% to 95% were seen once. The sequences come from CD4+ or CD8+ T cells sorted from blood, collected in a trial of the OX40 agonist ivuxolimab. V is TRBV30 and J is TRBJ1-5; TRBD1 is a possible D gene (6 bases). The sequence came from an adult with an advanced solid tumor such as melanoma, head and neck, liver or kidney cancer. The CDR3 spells CAWSESAGEGTWQPQHF. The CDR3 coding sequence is TGTGCCTGGAGTGAGTCGGCAGGGGAGGGGACATGGCAGCCCCAGCATTTT.